This T cell receptor (beta chain) comes out of a study of blood T cell repertoires in COVID-19. Study overall: Material from acute and convalescent COVID-19 was sourced from the United States, Italy and Spain. PBMCs, B-cell-depleted T cells, or T cells were the source of the cDNA or gDNA that made up the material.

In the original analysis: Nucleated cell number was recorded as an estimate derived from reference gene primer amplification. Method: immunoSEQ multiplex PCR; TCRdb's copy keeps in-frame clones and lacks some. The DNA gave D and trimming, while V, J and clone size come from that table. This sample has about 50,000 clones, with roughly 87% found just once. The table lists this clone with a count of one. Germline V CDR1 and CDR2: SQVTM, ANQGSEA. The CDR3 spans 12 residues. The J segment lost 7 bases and the V segment lost 2 bases, leaving 4 bases of the junction unmatched. The chain couples TRBV29-1 to TRBJ1-2, with 7 bases that match TRBD1. Sequencing was done on a sample of peripheral blood. This clonotype was obtained from a human donor in a cohort sampled during active COVID-19. In DNA, the CDR3 is TGCAGCGTTGAAAAGGGGGCAGGTGGCTACACCTTC. Its translation: CSVEKGAGGYTF. Supplemented by reference TRBV29-1 and TRBJ1-2, the full variable domain reads SAVISQKPSRDICQRGTSLTIQCQVDSQVTMMFWYRQQPGQSLTLIATANQGSEATYESGFVIDKFPISRPNLTFSTLTVSNMSPEDSSIYLCSVEKGAGGYTFGSGTRLTVV.